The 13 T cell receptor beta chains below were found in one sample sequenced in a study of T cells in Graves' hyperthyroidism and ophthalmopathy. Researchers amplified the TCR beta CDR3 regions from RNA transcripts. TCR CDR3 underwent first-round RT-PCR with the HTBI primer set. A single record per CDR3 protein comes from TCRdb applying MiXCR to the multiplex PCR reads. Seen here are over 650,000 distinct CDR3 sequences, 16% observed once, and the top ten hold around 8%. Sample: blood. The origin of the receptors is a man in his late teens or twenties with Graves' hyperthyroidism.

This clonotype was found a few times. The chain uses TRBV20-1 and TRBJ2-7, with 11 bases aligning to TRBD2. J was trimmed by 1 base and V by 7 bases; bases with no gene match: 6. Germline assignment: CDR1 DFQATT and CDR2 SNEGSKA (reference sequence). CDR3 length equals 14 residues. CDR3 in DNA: TGCAGTGGTGAGGTAGCGGGAGGGTCCTACGAGCAGTACTTC. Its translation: CSGEVAGGSYEQYF.

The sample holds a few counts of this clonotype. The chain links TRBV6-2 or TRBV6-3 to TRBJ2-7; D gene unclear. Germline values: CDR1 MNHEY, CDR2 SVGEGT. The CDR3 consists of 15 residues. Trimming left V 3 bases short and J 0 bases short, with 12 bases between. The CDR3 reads CASSYSPAISYEQYF. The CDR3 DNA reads TGTGCCAGCAGTTATAGTCCCGCGATCTCCTACGAGCAGTACTTC.

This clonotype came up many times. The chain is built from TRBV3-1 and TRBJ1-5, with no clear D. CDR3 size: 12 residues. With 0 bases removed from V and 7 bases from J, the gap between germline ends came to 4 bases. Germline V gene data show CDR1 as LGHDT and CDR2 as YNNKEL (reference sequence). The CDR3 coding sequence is TGTGCCAGCAGCCAAGAGGGCCAGCCCCAGCATTTT. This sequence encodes CASSQEGQPQHF.

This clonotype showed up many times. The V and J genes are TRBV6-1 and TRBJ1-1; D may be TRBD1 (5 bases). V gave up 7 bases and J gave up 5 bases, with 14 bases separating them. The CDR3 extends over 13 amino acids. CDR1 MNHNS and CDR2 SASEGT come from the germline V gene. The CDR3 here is CASTTTGWTEAFF. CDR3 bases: TGTGCCAGCACTACCACAGGTTGGACTGAAGCTTTCTTT.

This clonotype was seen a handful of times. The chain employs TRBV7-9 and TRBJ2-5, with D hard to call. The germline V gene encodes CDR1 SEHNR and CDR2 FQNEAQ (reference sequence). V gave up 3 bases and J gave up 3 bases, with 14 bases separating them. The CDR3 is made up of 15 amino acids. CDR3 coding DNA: TGTGCCAGCAGCTTTAGATCACAACGTAAAGAGACCCAGTACTTC. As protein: CASSFRSQRKETQYF.

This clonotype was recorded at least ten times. In nucleotides, the CDR3 is TGTGCCAGCTCACCAGGAGAACAGCCTCGAAGCTCCTACAATGAGCAGTTCTTC. Its translation is CASSPGEQPRSSYNEQFF. This chain connects TRBV18 to TRBJ2-1; D is unclear. Trimming took 2 bases from V and 0 from J, leaving 17 bases between them. Germline CDR1 KGHSH, CDR2 LQKENI. This CDR3 has 18 residues. Supplemented by reference TRBV18 and TRBJ2-1, the full variable domain reads NAGVMQNPRHLVRRRGQEARLRCSPMKGHSHVYWYRQLPEEGLKFMVYLQKENIIDESGMPKERFSAEFPKEGPSILRIQQVVRGDSAAYFCASSPGEQPRSSYNEQFFGPGTRLTVL.

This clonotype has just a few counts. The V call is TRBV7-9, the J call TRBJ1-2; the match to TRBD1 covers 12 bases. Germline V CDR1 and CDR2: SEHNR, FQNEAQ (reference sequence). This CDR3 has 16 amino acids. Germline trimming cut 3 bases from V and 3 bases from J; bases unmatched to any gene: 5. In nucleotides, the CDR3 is TGTGCCAGCAGCTTGGTGGGACAGGGGGCGGACTATGGCTACACCTTC. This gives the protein CASSLVGQGADYGYTF.

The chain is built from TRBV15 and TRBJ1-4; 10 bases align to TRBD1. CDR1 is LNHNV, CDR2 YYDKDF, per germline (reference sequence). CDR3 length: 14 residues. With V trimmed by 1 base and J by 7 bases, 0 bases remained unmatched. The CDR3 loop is CATSRGQGAEKLFF. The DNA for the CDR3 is TGTGCCACCAGCAGAGGACAGGGGGCTGAAAAACTGTTTTTT.

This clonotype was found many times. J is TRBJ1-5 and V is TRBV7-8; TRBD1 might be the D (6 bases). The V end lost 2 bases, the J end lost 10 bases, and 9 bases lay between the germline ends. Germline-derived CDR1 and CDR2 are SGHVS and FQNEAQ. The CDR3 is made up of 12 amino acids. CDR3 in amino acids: CASSLFGTPQHF. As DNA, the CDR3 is TGTGCCAGCAGCTTATTTGGGACACCCCAGCATTTT.

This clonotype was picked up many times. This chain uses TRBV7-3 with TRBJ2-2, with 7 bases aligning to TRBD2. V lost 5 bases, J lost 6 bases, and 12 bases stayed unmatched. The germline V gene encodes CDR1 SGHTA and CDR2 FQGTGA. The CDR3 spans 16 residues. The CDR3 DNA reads TGTGCCAGCAGCCCTCAGGGAGGGGCCTGGCCCGGGGAGCTGTTTTTT. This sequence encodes CASSPQGGAWPGELFF.

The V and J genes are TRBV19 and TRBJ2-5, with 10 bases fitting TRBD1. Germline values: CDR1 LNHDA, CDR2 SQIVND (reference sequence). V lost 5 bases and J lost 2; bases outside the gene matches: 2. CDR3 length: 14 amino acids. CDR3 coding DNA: TGTGCCAGTAGTGACAGGGGGCGGCAAGAGACCCAGTACTTC. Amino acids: CASSDRGRQETQYF.

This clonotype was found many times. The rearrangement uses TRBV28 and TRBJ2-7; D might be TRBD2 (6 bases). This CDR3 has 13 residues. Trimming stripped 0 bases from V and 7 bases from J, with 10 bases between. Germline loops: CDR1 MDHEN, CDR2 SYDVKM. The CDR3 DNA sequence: TGTGCCAGCAGTTTATGGGAGGGTATGGAGCAGTACTTC. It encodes CASSLWEGMEQYF.

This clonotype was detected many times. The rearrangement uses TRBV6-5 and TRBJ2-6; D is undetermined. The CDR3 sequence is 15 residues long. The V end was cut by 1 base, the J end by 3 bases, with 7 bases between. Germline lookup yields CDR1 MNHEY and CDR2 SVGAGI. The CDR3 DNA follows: TGTGCCAGCAGTTACTTCGAACGTGGGGCCAACGTCCTGACTTTC. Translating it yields CASSYFERGANVLTF.